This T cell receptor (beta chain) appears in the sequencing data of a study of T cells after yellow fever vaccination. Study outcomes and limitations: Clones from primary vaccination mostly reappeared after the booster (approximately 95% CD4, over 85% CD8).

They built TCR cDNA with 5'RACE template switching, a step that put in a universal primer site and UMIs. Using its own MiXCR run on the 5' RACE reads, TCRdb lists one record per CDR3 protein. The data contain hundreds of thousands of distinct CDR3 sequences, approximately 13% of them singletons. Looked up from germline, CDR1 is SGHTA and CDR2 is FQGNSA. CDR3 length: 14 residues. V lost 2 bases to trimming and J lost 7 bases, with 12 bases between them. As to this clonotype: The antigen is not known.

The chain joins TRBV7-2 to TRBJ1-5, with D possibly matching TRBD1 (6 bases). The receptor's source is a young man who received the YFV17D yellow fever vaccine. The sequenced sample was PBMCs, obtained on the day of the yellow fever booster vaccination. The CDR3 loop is CASSLSTGSQPQHF. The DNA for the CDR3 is TGTGCCAGCAGCTTATCTACAGGGAGCCAGCCCCAGCATTTT.